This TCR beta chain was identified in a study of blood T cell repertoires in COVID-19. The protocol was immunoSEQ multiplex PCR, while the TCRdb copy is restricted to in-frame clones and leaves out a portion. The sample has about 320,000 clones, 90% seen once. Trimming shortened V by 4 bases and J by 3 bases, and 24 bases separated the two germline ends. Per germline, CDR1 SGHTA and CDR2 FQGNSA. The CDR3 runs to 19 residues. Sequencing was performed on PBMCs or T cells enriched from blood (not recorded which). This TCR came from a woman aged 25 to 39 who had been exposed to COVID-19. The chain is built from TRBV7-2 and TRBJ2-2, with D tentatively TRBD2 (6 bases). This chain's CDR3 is CASSSLVGGAGLYTGELFF. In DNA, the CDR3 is TGTGCCAGCAGCTCATTAGTGGGTGGGGCGGGACTCTACACCGGGGAGCTGTTTTTT.